The 10 T cell receptor beta chains in this list originate from one sample, sequenced in a study of cytotoxic CD8 clonotypes in ibrutinib-treated CLL. Clones were read by immunoSEQ multiplex PCR, and TCRdb kept only the in-frame ones, dropping some. The sample includes fewer than 12,000 clones, over 60% seen only once; the top ten take about 16%. The source was PBMCs, collected at disease progression, from a patient treated with ibrutinib. These TCRs come from a human donor with chronic lymphocytic leukemia.

The chain couples TRBV27 to TRBJ1-4; maybe TRBD1 (5 bases). Germline V CDR1 and CDR2: MNHEY, SMNVEV (reference sequence). This CDR3 is 13 amino acids long. The ends were cut back, 3 bases at V and 12 bases at J, with 14 bases in the middle. CDR3 nucleotide sequence: TGTGCCAGCAGTTTCGGACCGGGGGTGGAACTGTTTTTT. Residues: CASSFGPGVELFF.

The chain recombines TRBV9 with TRBJ1-1, with D tentatively TRBD1 (5 bases). Germline CDR1 SGDLS, CDR2 YYNGEE. This CDR3 region has 14 residues. The germline V and J ends were trimmed by 2 bases and 1 base, with 9 bases remaining between them. The CDR3 loop is CASSVSGWNTEAFF. The DNA for the CDR3 is TGTGCCAGCAGCGTGTCAGGGTGGAACACTGAAGCTTTCTTT. The variable domain in full, completed from reference TRBV9 and TRBJ1-1, reads DSGVTQTPKHLITATGQRVTLRCSPRSGDLSVYWYQQSLDQGLQFLIQYYNGEERAKGNILERFSAQQFPDLHSELNLSSLELGDSALYFCASSVSGWNTEAFFGQGTRLTVV.

The V and J genes are TRBV2 and TRBJ2-1, with 9 bases identical to TRBD1. V dropped 9 bases and J dropped 6; count of bases not matched to a gene: 6. CDR3 size: 13 residues. Germline V gene data show CDR1 as SNHLY and CDR2 as FYNNEI. The CDR3 sequence is CASWTGVLNEQFF. The CDR3 nucleotides read TGTGCCAGTTGGACAGGGGTGCTCAATGAGCAGTTCTTC.

The genes are TRBV7-2 and TRBJ2-7; 13 nucleotides align to TRBD2. Trimming took 0 bases from V and 5 from J; bases not matched to a gene: 10. CDR1 is SGHTA and CDR2 is FQGNSA in the germline V gene. The CDR3 contains 18 residues. The CDR3 nucleotides read TGTGCCAGCAGCTTAGCCCCCTTACTAGCGGGGGGGCGGAACGAGCAGTACTTC. Encoded protein: CASSLAPLLAGGRNEQYF.

The CDR3 region is CAISESTGDYGYTF. Here the CDR3 DNA reads TGTGCCATCAGTGAGTCAACAGGGGATTATGGCTACACCTTC. The V gene is TRBV10-3, the J gene TRBJ1-2, with 7 positions matching TRBD1. Trimming at V came to 0 bases and at J to 5 bases, leaving 3 bases not matched to a gene. CDR1 ENHRY and CDR2 SYGVKD come from the germline V gene. This CDR3 comprises 14 residues.

The chain recombines TRBV7-3 with TRBJ2-2, with no clear D. The CDR3 is 13 amino acids. Germline CDR1 is SGHTA and CDR2 is FQGTGA. V was cut by 1 base and J by 1 base, with 1 base left in between. DNA of the CDR3: TGTGCCAGCAGCTTAAGGAACACCGGGGAGCTGTTTTTT. It translates to CASSLRNTGELFF. Drawing the rest from reference TRBV7-3 and TRBJ2-2, the complete variable domain is GAGVSQTPSNKVTEKGKYVELRCDPISGHTALYWYRQSLGQGPEFLIYFQGTGAADDSGLPNDRFFAVRPEGSVSTLKIQRTERGDSAVYLCASSLRNTGELFFGEGSRLTVL.

This chain connects TRBV7-9 to TRBJ2-1; D not certain. The germline V gene has CDR1 SEHNR and CDR2 FQNEAQ (reference sequence). Trimming took 5 bases from V and 12 from J, leaving 11 bases between them. The CDR3 runs 11 residues. DNA of the CDR3: TGTGCCAGCAGCCCTGTTCTAGGGCAGTTCTTC. It encodes CASSPVLGQFF.

About this clone: It differs at one base from a far larger clone, so likely a read error. The chain combines TRBV6-5 with TRBJ1-2, with D possibly being TRBD1 (6 bases). The CDR3 has 13 residues. Trimming removed 9 bases at V and 3 bases at J, with 14 bases between. Germline V gene data show CDR1 as MNHEY and CDR2 as SVGAGI. The CDR3 DNA is TGTGCCAGTAGTCCTCGGACAGACTATGGCTACACCTTC. Translation: CASSPRTDYGYTF.

This rearrangement joins TRBV7-2 to TRBJ1-5; D gene unclear. V lost 3 bases to trimming and J lost 7 bases, with 13 bases between them. The germline V gene encodes CDR1 SGHTA and CDR2 FQGNSA. The CDR3 has 14 amino acids. CDR3 protein: CASSFWHGGQPQHF. The CDR3 DNA reads as TGTGCCAGCAGCTTTTGGCACGGCGGACAGCCCCAGCATTTT.

The chain carries TRBV5-4 and TRBJ1-3; D is unclear. Germline V gene data show CDR1 as SGHNT and CDR2 as YYREEE (reference sequence). The V gene lost 1 base and the J gene lost 0 bases, with 2 bases spanning the gap. CDR3 size: 13 residues. The CDR3 reads CASSLISGNTIYF. The CDR3 bases are TGTGCCAGCAGCTTGATCTCTGGAAACACCATATATTTT.